This T cell receptor beta chain was found in a study of blood T cell repertoires in COVID-19. Study summary: PBMCs, B-cell-depleted T cells, or T cells provided the cDNA or gDNA that made up the material.

Per the original data handling: Amplification from reference gene primers served as the basis for estimated nucleated cell counts. Using immunoSEQ multiplex PCR, the repertoire was profiled, and TCRdb retains in-frame clones only, with some absent. V and J calls and clone size come straight from that table; D and trimming were deduced from the DNA. The sample lists 400,000 to 500,000 clones, 75% to 90% occurring once. The CDR3 extends over 18 amino acids. V was clipped by 3 bases and J by 4 bases, with 23 bases between them. The germline gives CDR1 MNHNS, CDR2 SASEGT. This TCR came from a woman aged 25 to 39 with active or convalescent COVID-19. Sequencing was performed on peripheral blood. The chain is built from TRBV6-1 and TRBJ2-3; perhaps TRBD2 as D (5 bases). CDR3 loop: CASSELLAGVGLPDTQYF. For the CDR3, the DNA is TGTGCCAGCAGTGAGTTGCTAGCCGGAGTTGGGCTGCCAGATACGCAGTATTTT.